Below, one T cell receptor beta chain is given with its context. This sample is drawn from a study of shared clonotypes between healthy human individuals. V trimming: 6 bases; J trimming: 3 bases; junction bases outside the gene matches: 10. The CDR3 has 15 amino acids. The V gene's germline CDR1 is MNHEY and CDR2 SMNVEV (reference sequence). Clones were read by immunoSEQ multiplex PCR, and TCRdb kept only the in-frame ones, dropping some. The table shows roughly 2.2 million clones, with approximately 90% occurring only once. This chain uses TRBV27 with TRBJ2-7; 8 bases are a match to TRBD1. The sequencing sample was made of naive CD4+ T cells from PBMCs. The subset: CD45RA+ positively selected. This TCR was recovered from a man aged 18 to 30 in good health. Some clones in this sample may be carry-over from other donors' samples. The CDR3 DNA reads TGTGCCAGCAGGAGACAGGGGATGGGCCACTACGAGCAGTACTTC. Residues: CASRRQGMGHYEQYF.